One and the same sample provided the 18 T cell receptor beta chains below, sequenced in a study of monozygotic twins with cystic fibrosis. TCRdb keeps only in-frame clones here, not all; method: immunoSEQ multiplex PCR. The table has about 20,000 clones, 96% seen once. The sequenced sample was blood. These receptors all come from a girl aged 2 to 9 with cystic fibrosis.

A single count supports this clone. The CDR3 loop is CASNPGTGVETQYF. CDR3 nucleotides: TGTGCCAGCAATCCCGGGACAGGGGTCGAGACCCAGTACTTC. The genes are TRBV2 and TRBJ2-5, with 10 bases aligning to TRBD1. The CDR3 is 14 amino acids. The germline gives CDR1 SNHLY, CDR2 FYNNEI. V lost 7 bases and J lost 5; bases outside the gene matches: 7.

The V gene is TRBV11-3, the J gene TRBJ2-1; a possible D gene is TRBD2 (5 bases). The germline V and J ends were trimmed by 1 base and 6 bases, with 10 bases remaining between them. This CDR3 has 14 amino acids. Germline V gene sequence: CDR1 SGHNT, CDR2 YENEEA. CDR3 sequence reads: CASSLGWRSNEQFF. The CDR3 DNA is TGTGCCAGCAGCTTAGGGTGGAGGAGCAATGAGCAGTTCTTC.

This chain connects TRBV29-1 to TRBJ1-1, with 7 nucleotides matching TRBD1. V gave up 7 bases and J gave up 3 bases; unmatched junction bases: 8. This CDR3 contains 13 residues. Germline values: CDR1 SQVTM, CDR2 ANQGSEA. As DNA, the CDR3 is TGCAGCGCCGAGGCAGGGGGGGACACTGAAGCTTTCTTT. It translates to CSAEAGGDTEAFF.

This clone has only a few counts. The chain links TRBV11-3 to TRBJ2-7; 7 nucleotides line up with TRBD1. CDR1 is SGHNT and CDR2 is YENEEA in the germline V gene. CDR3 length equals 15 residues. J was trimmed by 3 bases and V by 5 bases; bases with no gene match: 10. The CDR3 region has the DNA TGTGCCAGCAGCCCCACCCGGGACAGCCACTACGAGCAGTACTTC. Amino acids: CASSPTRDSHYEQYF.

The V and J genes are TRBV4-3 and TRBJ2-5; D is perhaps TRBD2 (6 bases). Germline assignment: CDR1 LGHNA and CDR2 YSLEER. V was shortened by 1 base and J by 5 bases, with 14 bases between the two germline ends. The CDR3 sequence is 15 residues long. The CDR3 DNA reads TGCGCCAGCAGCCAAGTAGGCGGGGCTGGGGAGACCCAGTACTTC. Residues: CASSQVGGAGETQYF.

The CDR3 nucleotides read TGTGCCAACCCGGGACACCGGGCGGTAGAGACCCAGTACTTC. It translates to CANPGHRAVETQYF. V usage is TRBV10-3 and J usage is TRBJ2-5; a possible D gene is TRBD1 (6 bases). CDR1 ENHRY and CDR2 SYGVKD come from the germline V gene. Trimming took 10 bases from V and 4 from J, leaving 19 bases between them. The CDR3 runs 14 residues.

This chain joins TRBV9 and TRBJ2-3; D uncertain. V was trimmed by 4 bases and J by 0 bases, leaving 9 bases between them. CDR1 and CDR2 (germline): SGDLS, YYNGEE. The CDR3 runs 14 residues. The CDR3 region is CASSPYTSTDTQYF. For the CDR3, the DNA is TGTGCCAGCAGCCCTTACACTAGCACAGATACGCAGTATTTT.

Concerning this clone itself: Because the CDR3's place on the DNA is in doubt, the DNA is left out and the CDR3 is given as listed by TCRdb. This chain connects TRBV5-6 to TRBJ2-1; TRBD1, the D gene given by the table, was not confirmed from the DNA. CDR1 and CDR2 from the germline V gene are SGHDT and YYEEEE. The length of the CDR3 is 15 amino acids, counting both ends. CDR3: CASSFGPGPRNEQFF.

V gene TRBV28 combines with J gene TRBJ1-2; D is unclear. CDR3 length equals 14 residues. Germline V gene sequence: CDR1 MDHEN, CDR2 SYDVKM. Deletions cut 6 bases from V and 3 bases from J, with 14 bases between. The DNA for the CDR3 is TGTGCCAGCAGCCCAGTTACCAACGACTATGGCTACACCTTC. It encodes CASSPVTNDYGYTF.

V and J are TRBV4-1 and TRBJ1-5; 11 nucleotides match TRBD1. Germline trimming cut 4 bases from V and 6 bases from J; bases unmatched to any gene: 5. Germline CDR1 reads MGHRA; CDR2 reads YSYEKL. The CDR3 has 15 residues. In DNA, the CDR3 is TGCGCCAGCAGCCTGGACAGGGGGCTGGGTCAGCCCCAGCATTTT. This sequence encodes CASSLDRGLGQPQHF.

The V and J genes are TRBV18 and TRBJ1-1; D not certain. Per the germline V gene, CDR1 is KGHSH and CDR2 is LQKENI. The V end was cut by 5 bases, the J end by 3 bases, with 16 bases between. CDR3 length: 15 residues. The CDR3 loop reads CASSSVLTRDTEAFF. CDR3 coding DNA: TGTGCCAGCTCATCAGTACTCACCCGGGACACTGAAGCTTTCTTT.

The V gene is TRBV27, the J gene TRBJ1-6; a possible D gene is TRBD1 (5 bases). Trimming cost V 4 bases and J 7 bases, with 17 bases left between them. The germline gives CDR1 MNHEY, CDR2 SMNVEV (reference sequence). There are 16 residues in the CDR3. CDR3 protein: CASSWGSGLLNSPLHF. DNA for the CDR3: TGTGCCAGCAGTTGGGGGTCCGGACTACTAAATTCACCCCTCCACTTT.

DNA for the CDR3: TGTGCCAGCAGCTTAGTAGGGGGTCTCGGGGAGCCCCAGCATTTT. The encoded protein is CASSLVGGLGEPQHF. The chain couples TRBV11-2 to TRBJ1-5; tentatively, D is TRBD1 (6 bases). Germline loops: CDR1 SGHAT, CDR2 FQNNGV. Between the trimmed V and J ends, which lost 1 base and 8 bases, there was a span of 15 bases. The CDR3 runs 15 residues.

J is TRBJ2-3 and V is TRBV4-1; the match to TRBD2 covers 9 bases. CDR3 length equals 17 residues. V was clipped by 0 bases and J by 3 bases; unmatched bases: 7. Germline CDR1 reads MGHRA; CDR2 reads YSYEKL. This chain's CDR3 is CASSQDSSGGKTDTQYF. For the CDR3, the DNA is TGCGCCAGCAGCCAAGATTCCAGCGGGGGGAAGACAGATACGCAGTATTTT.

The CDR3 DNA follows: TGTGCCAGTAGCGTAGGACAAGCCAATGAAGCTTTCTTT. It is translated as CASSVGQANEAFF. The rearrangement uses TRBV19 and TRBJ1-1, with TRBD1 as a possible D gene (5 bases). Germline V gene sequence: CDR1 LNHDA, CDR2 SQIVND (reference sequence). This CDR3 contains 13 residues. Trimming cost V 6 bases and J 7 bases, with 15 bases left between them.

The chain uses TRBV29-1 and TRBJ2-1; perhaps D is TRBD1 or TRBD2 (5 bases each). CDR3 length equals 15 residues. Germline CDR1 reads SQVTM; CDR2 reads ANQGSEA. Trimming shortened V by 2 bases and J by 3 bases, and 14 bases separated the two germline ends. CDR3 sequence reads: CSVESGQENYNEQFF. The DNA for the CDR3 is TGCAGCGTTGAATCGGGGCAGGAGAACTACAATGAGCAGTTCTTC.

CDR3 in DNA: TGTGCCAGCAATGGGAGGAACGTGGGAAATGAAGCTTTCTTT. Amino acid sequence: CASNGRNVGNEAFF. The gene calls are TRBV2 and TRBJ1-1; no clear D. Germline V gene lookup returns CDR1 SNHLY and CDR2 FYNNEI. The CDR3 consists of 14 residues. V dropped 7 bases and J dropped 7 bases, with 19 bases sitting between them.

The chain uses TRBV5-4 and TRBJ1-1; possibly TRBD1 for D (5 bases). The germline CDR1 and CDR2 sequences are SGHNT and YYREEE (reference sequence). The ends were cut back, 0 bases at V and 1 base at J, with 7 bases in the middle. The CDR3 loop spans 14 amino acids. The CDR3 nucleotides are TGTGCCAGCAGCTTGGTCCAGGGGAACACTGAAGCTTTCTTT. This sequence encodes CASSLVQGNTEAFF.